This T cell receptor beta chain was sequenced during a study of tumor-infiltrating lymphocytes in localized non-small cell lung cancer. Study-level background: Tumor tissue and non-adjacent uninvolved lung came from each patient.

Produced via immunoSEQ multiplex PCR; TCRdb's table is partial and in-frame only. Found here are 9,500 to 15,000 clones, about nine tenths of them singletons; the top ten hold under 9.5%. Study findings and constraints: No link was found between tumor T-cell fraction and recurrence-free survival.

About this clone: Its target is unknown.

This CDR3 comprises 12 residues. Trimming shortened V by 0 bases and J by 9 bases, and 6 bases separated the two germline ends. The sequence was obtained from a human donor with non-small cell lung cancer. What was sequenced was lung tumor tissue. The chain links TRBV23-1 to TRBJ2-1; D remains ambiguous. TRBV23-1 is filed as an ORF, its function uncertain. CDR3 sequence reads: CASSQSESEQFF. In DNA, the CDR3 is TGCGCCAGCAGTCAATCGGAGAGTGAGCAGTTCTTC.